This T cell receptor beta chain was retrieved from a study of shared clonotypes between healthy human individuals. At the level of the study: Serving as donors were two women and three men, whose ages spanned 18 to 49. Study-wide findings and caveats: Expectations were that clonotype sharing among donors would be affected by sequencing depth.

Remarks on this clone: What it binds is unknown.

At the deep level, the assay was run. Some clones are missing from TCRdb's copy, which holds only in-frame ones; the method was immunoSEQ multiplex PCR. This table holds about 490,000 clones, about 79% found once. Deletions cut 1 base from V and 8 bases from J, with 11 bases between. The CDR3 has 13 residues. Germline lookup yields CDR1 MDHEN and CDR2 SYDVKM. Material: PBMCs. The V gene is TRBV28, the J gene TRBJ1-2; D unresolved. The sequence was obtained from a woman between 40 and 55 years old in good health. Some clones in this sample may be carry-over from other donors' samples. CDR3 in amino acids: CASSLSLRGGYTF. The CDR3 DNA sequence: TGTGCCAGCAGTTTATCCCTGCGAGGAGGCTACACCTTC.